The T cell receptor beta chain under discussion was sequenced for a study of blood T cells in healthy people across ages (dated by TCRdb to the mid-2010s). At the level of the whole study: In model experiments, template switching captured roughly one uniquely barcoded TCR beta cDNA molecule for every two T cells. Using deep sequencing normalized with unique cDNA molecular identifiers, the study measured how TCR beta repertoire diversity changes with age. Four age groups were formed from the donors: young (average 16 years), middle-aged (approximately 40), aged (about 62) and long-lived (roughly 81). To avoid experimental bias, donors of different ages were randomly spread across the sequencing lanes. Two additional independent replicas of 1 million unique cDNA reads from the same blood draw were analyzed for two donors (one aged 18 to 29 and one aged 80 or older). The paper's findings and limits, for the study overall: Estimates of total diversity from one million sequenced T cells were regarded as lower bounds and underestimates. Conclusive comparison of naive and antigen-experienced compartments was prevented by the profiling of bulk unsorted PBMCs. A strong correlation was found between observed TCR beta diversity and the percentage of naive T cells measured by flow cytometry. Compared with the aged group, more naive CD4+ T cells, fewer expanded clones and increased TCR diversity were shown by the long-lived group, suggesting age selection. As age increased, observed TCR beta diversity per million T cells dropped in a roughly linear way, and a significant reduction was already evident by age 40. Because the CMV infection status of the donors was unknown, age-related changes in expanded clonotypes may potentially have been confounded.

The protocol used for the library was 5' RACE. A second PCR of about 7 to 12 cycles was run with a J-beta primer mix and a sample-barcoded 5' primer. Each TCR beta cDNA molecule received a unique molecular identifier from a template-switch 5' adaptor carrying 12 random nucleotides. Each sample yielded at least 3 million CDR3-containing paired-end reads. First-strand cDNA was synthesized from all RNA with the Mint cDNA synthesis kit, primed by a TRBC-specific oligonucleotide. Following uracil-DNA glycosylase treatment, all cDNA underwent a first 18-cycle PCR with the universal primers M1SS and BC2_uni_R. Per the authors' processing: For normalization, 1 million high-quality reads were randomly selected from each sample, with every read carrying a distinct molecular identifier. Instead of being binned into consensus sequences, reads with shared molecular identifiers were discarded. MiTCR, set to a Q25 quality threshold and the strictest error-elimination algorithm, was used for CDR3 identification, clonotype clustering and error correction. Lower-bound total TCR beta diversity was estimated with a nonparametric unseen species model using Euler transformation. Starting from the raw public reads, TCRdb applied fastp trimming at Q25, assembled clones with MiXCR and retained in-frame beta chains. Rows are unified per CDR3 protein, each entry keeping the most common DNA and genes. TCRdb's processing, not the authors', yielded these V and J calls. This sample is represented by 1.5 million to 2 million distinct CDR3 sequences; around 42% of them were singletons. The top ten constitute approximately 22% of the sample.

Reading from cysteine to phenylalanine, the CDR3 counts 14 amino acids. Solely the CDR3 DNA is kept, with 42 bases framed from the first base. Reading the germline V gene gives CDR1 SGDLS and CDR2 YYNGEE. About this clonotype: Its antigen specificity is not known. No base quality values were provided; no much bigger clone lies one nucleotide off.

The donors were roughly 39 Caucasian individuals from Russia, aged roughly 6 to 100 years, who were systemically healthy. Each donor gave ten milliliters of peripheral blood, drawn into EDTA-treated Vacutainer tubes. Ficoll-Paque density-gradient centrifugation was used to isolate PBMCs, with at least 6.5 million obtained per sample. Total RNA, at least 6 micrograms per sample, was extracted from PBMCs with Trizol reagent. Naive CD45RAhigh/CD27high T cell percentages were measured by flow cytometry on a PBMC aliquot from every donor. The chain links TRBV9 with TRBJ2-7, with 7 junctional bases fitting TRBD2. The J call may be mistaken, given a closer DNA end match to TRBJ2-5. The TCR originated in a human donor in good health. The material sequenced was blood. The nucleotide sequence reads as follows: TGTGCCAGCAGCGCACTAGCGCTCGGTGAGACCCAGTACTTC. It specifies CASSALALGETQYF.